This T cell receptor (beta chain) was captured in a study of Ad26.COV2.S vaccination and SARS-CoV-2 variants (dated by TCRdb to about 2021). In the study overall: Donors in the vaccine arm were drawn from COV1001, a multicentre, randomized, double-blind, placebo-controlled phase I-IIa trial testing Ad26.COV2.S in healthy adults. Investigators did not know the trial group allocation while performing experiments and assessing outcomes. The TCR-sequenced set comprised approximately 30 samples: around 20 Ad26.COV2.S vaccine recipients, 5 placebo recipients and 8 SARS-CoV-2 convalescent individuals. Ad26.COV2.S was administered intramuscularly at 5 x 10^10 or 1 x 10^11 viral particles, either as a single shot or as two shots given 56 days apart. Trial participants were randomized into five groups of five: low-dose or high-dose Ad26.COV2.S given once or twice, or placebo on both occasions. TCRbeta repertoire sequencing was used to assess the specificity and breadth of SARS-CoV-2-reactive T cell receptors after Ad26.COV2.S vaccination.

The immunoSEQ Assay was used to sequence TCRbeta CDR3 regions. After extraction, genomic DNA underwent amplification by bias-controlled multiplex PCR, followed by high-throughput sequencing. The original methods were these. To quantify the absolute abundance of every unique TCRbeta CDR3 region, sequences were collapsed and filtered. T cell fraction was estimated by normalizing TCRbeta template counts to usable DNA, which was measured by amplifying reference genes present in all nucleated cells. Repertoire TCRs were annotated as SARS-CoV-2-specific when V gene, CDR3 amino acid sequence and J gene were exactly matched to a known reactive TCR set. The reference SARS-CoV-2 TCR set came from MIRA and was filtered for enrichment in COVID-19-positive ImmuneCODE repertoires, removing public or cross-reactive TCRs. Using the MIRA antigens, annotated TCRs were further analysed by specific ORF or by position within an ORF. Breadth was defined as annotated unique rearrangements over total unique productive rearrangements; depth was the summed frequency of those rearrangements. Two-sided Wilcoxon rank-sum tests were used to compare TCR breadth between groups. Sourced from immuneACCESS, this table was stored by TCRdb with only in-frame sequences that have V and J called. A share of the clones is absent; for the studies checked, an unresolved V gene accounts for under half, and the remainder has no known explanation. That table supplies the V and J calls and clone size; D and trimming were determined from the DNA. Present in this sample are 250,000 to 300,000 clones, about 87% of which were seen just once. 3% to 4% of the sample is in the top ten clones.

Beyond this particular receptor, the publication reports: Comparable non-spike TCR breadth was observed between vaccine and placebo recipients, consistent with only spike being contained in the vaccine. Ad26.COV2.S recipients had higher spike-specific TCR breadth than placebo recipients (P = 0.0014). Comparing responses between vaccine doses or regimens was not something the study was powered to do. It was noted by the authors that total T cell responses may have been underestimated by the TCR breadth and depth analyses. Substantial breadth of spike-specific CD8+ and CD4+ T cell responses was reported after vaccination.

From the germline V gene (reference sequence), CDR1 is SGHKS and CDR2 is YYEKEE. From V the trimming removes 4 bases and from J it removes 6 bases, while the gene matches leave 7 bases of the junction unaccounted for. The CDR3 runs 14 residues from the cysteine to the phenylalanine. Here the CDR3 DNA is all that survives: 42 bases in frame from base 1. Read against the paper, the sample's treatment or condition label means: 15 to 20 received Ad26.COV2.S at low or high dose, single or two shots; roughly 5 received placebo; per-sample allocation not given. Repertoires of vaccine and placebo recipients were sequenced from samples taken on day 63 after the first injection. In Cohort 1b, 25 adults aged 18-55 years were enrolled at a single site in Boston, USA, between 29 July and 7 August 2020. Ad26.COV2.S was a replication-incompetent adenovirus type 26 vector that expressed a prefusion-stabilized SARS-CoV-2 spike protein derived from the original Wuhan strain.

As regards this clone: No antigen is known for it. Per-base quality was not reported, and no clone a single base away is much larger than it.

The V gene is TRBV5-5 and the J gene is TRBJ2-1; 7 bases in between match TRBD2. Here the sequenced sample was peripheral blood, taken in a trial of Ad26.COV2.S vaccine versus placebo. The clonotype was recovered from a person between 18 and 60 years old who received the Ad26.COV2.S COVID-19 vaccine or a placebo. The CDR3 protein: CASSLRESLNEQFF. Here is the DNA: TGTGCCAGCAGCCTGCGGGAGAGCCTCAATGAGCAGTTCTTC. Reference TRBV5-5 and TRBJ2-1 genes cover what lies past the CDR3, so the full variable domain is DAGVTQSPTHLIKTRGQQVTLRCSPISGHKSVSWYQQVLGQGPQFIFQYYEKEERGRGNFPDRFSARQFPNYSSELNVNALLLGDSALYLCASSLRESLNEQFFGPGTRLTVL.